This TCR beta chain was sequenced during a study of long-term antiretroviral therapy in people with HIV. Version v3.0 of the immunoSEQ assay was performed at survey level. Data came from immunoSEQ multiplex PCR; TCRdb stores just in-frame clones and leaves some out. The sample has 25,000 to 35,000 clones; around 90% are singletons. Study-level points and caveats: Information on adherence to ART, viral resistance or therapy changes was unavailable. Pre-ART-expanded clones dominated the repertoire at all time points.

In this sample, this clone turned up a few times. Its cognate antigen is unknown. The receptor's source is a woman aged 18-29 years with HIV. The sequenced sample was unsorted PBMCs, obtained 1.8 years after starting antiretroviral therapy.

The CDR3 is CASSPGLAGGEQYF. DNA for the CDR3: TGTGCCAGTTCCCCGGGACTAGCGGGAGGGGAGCAGTACTTC. This sequence joins TRBV19 and TRBJ2-7; TRBD2 matches 16 bases. Germline assignment: CDR1 LNHDA and CDR2 SQIVND (reference sequence). With 8 bases clipped from V and 7 bases from J, the junction kept 5 bases outside the gene matches. CDR3 size: 14 residues.